These 17 T cell receptor beta chains share one sample of origin, sequenced in a study of T cell responses to AZD1222 COVID-19 vaccine. Sequencing was performed with immunoSEQ multiplex PCR; in TCRdb, only in-frame clones are kept and a portion is missing. Seen here are about 120,000 clones, roughly 87% observed once, and the top ten hold 2% to 3%. The source material was peripheral blood, sampled 28 days after the second AZD1222 dose. These receptors were taken from an adult who received the AZD1222 COVID-19 vaccine.

This chain uses TRBV3-1 (or the pseudogene TRBV3-2) with TRBJ1-1; D is unclear. V was cut by 5 bases and J by 4 bases, with 14 bases left in between. CDR3 length: 14 amino acids. In germline, CDR1 is LGHDT, CDR2 YNNKEL (reference sequence). The CDR3 protein is CASSSLPRSTEAFF. Written as DNA, the CDR3 is TGTGCCAGCAGCTCACTTCCCCGGAGCACTGAAGCTTTCTTT.

In this sample, this clone turned up once. V gene TRBV28 combines with J gene TRBJ1-6, with 9 bases lining up with TRBD1. The CDR3 is 14 residues long. Looked up from germline, CDR1 is MDHEN and CDR2 is SYDVKM. The trim removed 5 bases at V and 7 bases at J, leaving 3 bases unmatched. The CDR3 coding sequence is TGTGCCAGCAGTGTCGACAGGGGGAATTCACCCCTCCACTTT. Amino acids: CASSVDRGNSPLHF.

The rearrangement joins TRBV5-8 to TRBJ2-1; 13 nucleotides agree with TRBD2. V lost 3 bases, J lost 10 bases, and 10 bases stayed unmatched. The CDR3 contains 16 residues. CDR1 and CDR2 from the germline V gene are SGHTS and YDEGEE. CDR3 bases: TGTGCCAGCAGCTGGGGGACTAGCGGGGTCGAGAGCGAGCAGTTCTTC. Amino acids: CASSWGTSGVESEQFF.

The chain has TRBV6-5 and TRBJ1-2; TRBD1 is a possible D gene (5 bases). V lost 5 bases and J 8 bases, leaving 18 bases between the germline ends. Germline V gives CDR1 MNHEY, CDR2 SVGAGI. The CDR3 covers 14 residues. The CDR3: CASSPYLAGSGYTF. CDR3 in DNA: TGTGCCAGCAGTCCCTACCTTGCAGGGTCCGGCTACACCTTC.

The chain recombines TRBV7-8 with TRBJ1-2, with TRBD1 matching 9 bases. The CDR3 extends over 17 amino acids. Germline V gene data show CDR1 as SGHVS and CDR2 as FQNEAQ. The V segment lost 1 base and the J segment 2 bases; nucleotides outside the gene matches: 8. Here the CDR3 DNA reads TGTGCCAGCAGCTTAGGGGGACAGGGTTGGGAGAACTATGGCTACACCTTC. The encoded protein is CASSLGGQGWENYGYTF. The full variable domain, in which reference TRBV7-8 and TRBJ1-2 provide the parts outside the CDR3, is GAGVSQSPRYKVAKRGQDVALRCDPISGHVSLFWYQQALGQGPEFLTYFQNEAQLDKSGLPSDRFFAERPEGSVSTLKIQRTQQEDSAVYLCASSLGGQGWENYGYTFGSGTRLTVV.

This clone turned up a few times. The J gene is TRBJ2-1, the V gene TRBV9; 12 bases fit TRBD2. With V trimmed by 4 bases and J by 7 bases, 3 bases remained unmatched. Germline V gives CDR1 SGDLS, CDR2 YYNGEE. This CDR3 region has 14 residues. The CDR3 reads CASSIGLAGNEQFF. CDR3 coding DNA: TGTGCCAGCAGCATCGGACTAGCGGGGAATGAGCAGTTCTTC.

The V call is TRBV27, the J call TRBJ1-4; D is possibly TRBD1 (5 bases). CDR1 and CDR2 (germline): MNHEY, SMNVEV (reference sequence). The CDR3 spans 14 residues. Trimming shortened V by 4 bases and J by 8 bases, and 14 bases separated the two germline ends. CDR3: CASSSTPGGEKLFF. In DNA, the CDR3 is TGTGCCAGCAGTTCCACCCCTGGGGGGGAAAAACTGTTTTTT.

V gene TRBV6-6 combines with J gene TRBJ1-1; D unclear. The CDR3 is 15 amino acids. In germline, CDR1 is MNHNY, CDR2 SVGAGI (reference sequence). Between the trimmed V and J ends, which lost 5 bases and 5 bases, there was a span of 18 bases. This chain's CDR3 is CASSRKEALRTEAFF. The CDR3 nucleotides read TGTGCCAGCAGTCGAAAGGAGGCCCTGAGGACTGAAGCTTTCTTT.

The chain is built from TRBV30 and TRBJ1-1; D not certain. Germline-derived CDR1 and CDR2 are GTSNPN and SVGIG (reference sequence). The V end lost 1 base, the J end lost 7 bases, and 13 bases lay between the germline ends. The CDR3 totals 13 residues. The CDR3 coding sequence is TGTGCCTGGAGTGCCCTGAGAGGGAGTGAAGCTTTCTTT. This codes for CAWSALRGSEAFF.

The genes are TRBV10-2 and TRBJ2-7; 7 nucleotides align to TRBD1. Germline assignment: CDR1 WSHSY and CDR2 SAAADI. Trimming took 0 bases from V and 0 from J; bases not matched to a gene: 5. The CDR3 length is 16 residues. In DNA form, the CDR3 reads TGCGCCAGCAGTGAGTCGAGGAAGGGGGCCTCCTACGAGCAGTACTTC. This sequence encodes CASSESRKGASYEQYF.

The V and J genes are TRBV15 and TRBJ1-4, with 8 nucleotides matching TRBD1. V was clipped by 3 bases and J by 8 bases; unmatched bases: 11. Germline V lookup: CDR1 LNHNV, CDR2 YYDKDF (reference sequence). CDR3 length: 16 residues. The CDR3 loop is CATSSDAGGVDEKLFF. The CDR3 nucleotides are TGTGCCACCAGCAGTGACGCAGGGGGCGTTGACGAAAAACTGTTTTTT.

The V and J genes are TRBV7-2 and TRBJ1-5, with D hard to call. The CDR3 is 14 residues long. V lost 5 bases and J lost 3, with 11 bases in between. The germline V gene has CDR1 SGHTA and CDR2 FQGNSA. The CDR3 region is CASSTRAVNQPQHF. The CDR3 nucleotides are TGTGCCAGCAGCACGCGGGCCGTCAATCAGCCCCAGCATTTT. Supplemented by reference TRBV7-2 and TRBJ1-5, the full variable domain reads GAGVSQSPSNKVTEKGKDVELRCDPISGHTALYWYRQSLGQGLEFLIYFQGNSAPDKSGLPSDRFSAERTGGSVSTLTIQRTQQEDSAVYLCASSTRAVNQPQHFGDGTRLSIL.

V and J are TRBV27 and TRBJ2-5, with 9 bases matching TRBD1. The CDR3 consists of 17 residues. V lost 4 bases and J lost 0; bases outside the gene matches: 9. From germline, CDR1 is MNHEY and CDR2 SMNVEV (reference sequence). The CDR3 DNA sequence: TGTGCCAGCAGTTCTGGACAGGGGCTTCCGTACCAAGAGACCCAGTACTTC. Protein sequence: CASSSGQGLPYQETQYF.

This clone was found a few times. V is TRBV7-9 and J is TRBJ2-7, with 12 bases fitting TRBD1. The germline V gene encodes CDR1 SEHNR and CDR2 FQNEAQ (reference sequence). V was clipped by 5 bases and J by 4 bases; unmatched bases: 6. This CDR3 is built from 15 residues. The CDR3 is CASSVGTGGSYEQYF. DNA for the CDR3: TGTGCCAGCAGCGTCGGGACAGGGGGCTCGTACGAGCAGTACTTC.

The chain uses TRBV7-3 and TRBJ2-2; 9 bases agree with TRBD2. CDR1 and CDR2 (germline): SGHTA, FQGTGA. After removal of 1 base from V and 6 bases from J, the junction contained 3 bases not matched to a gene. This CDR3 has 15 residues. The CDR3 DNA reads as TGTGCCAGCAGCTTAAGAGCGGGGGGACCCGGGGAGCTGTTTTTT. This encodes CASSLRAGGPGELFF.

CDR3 sequence reads: CASSVGGSEPGNTIYF. The DNA for the CDR3 is TGTGCCAGCAGCGTAGGCGGGTCTGAACCTGGAAACACCATATATTTT. This sequence joins TRBV9 and TRBJ1-3; no definite D call. Trimming took off 0 bases at V and 2 bases at J, with 12 bases between the two ends. In germline, CDR1 is SGDLS, CDR2 YYNGEE. The CDR3 loop spans 16 amino acids.

Regarding this clone: The junction departs from the called germline gene at one end, perhaps through a read error. CDR3 in amino acids: CASSLVLRGQPIF. CDR3 bases: TGTGCCAGCAGCTTAGTTCTTAGGGGCCAGCCGATCTTT. V is TRBV7-8 and J is TRBJ1-6; TRBD1 is a possible D gene (5 bases). Germline V gene sequence: CDR1 SGHVS, CDR2 FQNEAQ. CDR3 length: 13 amino acids. Looking up the rest from reference TRBV7-8 and TRBJ1-6 gives the full variable domain: GAGVSQSPRYKVAKRGQDVALRCDPISGHVSLFWYQQALGQGPEFLTYFQNEAQLDKSGLPSDRFFAERPEGSVSTLKIQRTQQEDSAVYLCASSLVLRGQPIFGNGTRLTVT.